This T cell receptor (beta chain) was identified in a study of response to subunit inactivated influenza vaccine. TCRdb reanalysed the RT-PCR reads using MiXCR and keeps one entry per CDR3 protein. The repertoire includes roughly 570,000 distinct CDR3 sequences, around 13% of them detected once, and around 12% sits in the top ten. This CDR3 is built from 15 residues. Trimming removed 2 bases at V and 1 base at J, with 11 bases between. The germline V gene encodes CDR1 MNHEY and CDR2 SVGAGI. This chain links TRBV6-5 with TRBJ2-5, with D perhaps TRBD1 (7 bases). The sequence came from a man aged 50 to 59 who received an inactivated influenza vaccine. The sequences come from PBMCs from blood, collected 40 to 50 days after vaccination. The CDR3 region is CASSYQGGLQETQYF. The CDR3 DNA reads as TGTGCCAGCAGTTACCAGGGGGGCCTCCAAGAGACCCAGTACTTC.